This TCR beta chain was sequenced in a study of CD8 T cells in ankylosing spondylitis (dated by TCRdb to 2015 to 2018). Turning to the overall study: To find TCR variants linked to disease, the study profiled T cell receptor beta repertoires in ankylosing spondylitis patients and healthy donors. The full study cohort comprised 20 to 25 ankylosing spondylitis patients and 85 to 120 healthy donors. Peripheral blood samples were taken, and synovial fluid was additionally collected from ankylosing spondylitis patients.

Comments on this clonotype: Its specific antigen is unknown. Per-base qualities were not stored, and no clone one base away is much larger.

Sequencing was carried out with an Illumina MiSeq. TCR beta libraries were prepared by quantitative 5'-RACE with molecular barcodes. For the original study's pipeline: Disease-linked TCR variants were identified with a new computational method built on a probabilistic model of VDJ rearrangement. TCRdb handled the public reads itself, with Q25 trimming in fastp and clone calling in MiXCR, and kept productive beta chains. Every CDR3 protein is listed once, alongside the most common genes and DNA of its rows. The V and J calls come from TCRdb's annotation, not from the publication. Across this sample there are fewer than 35,000 distinct CDR3 sequences, with 12% to 15% seen only once. The ten most abundant clones make up 35% to 45% of the sample. General study outcomes and caveats: Some motif variants were previously reported in synovial fluid and blood of reactive arthritis patients, suggesting common disease-initiation mechanisms. The disease-linked clones showed a CD8+ phenotype and occurred at relatively low frequencies in peripheral blood. Blood from ankylosing spondylitis patients appeared to be characterized by a TCR beta motif made up of seven or eight highly homologous amino acid variants. The disease-linked clones were reported to be significantly enriched in matched synovial fluid samples from ankylosing spondylitis patients.

From the cysteine up to the phenylalanine, the CDR3 has a length of 13 residues. Left in the record is the CDR3 DNA by itself, 39 bases read in frame from the first base. Trimming takes 5 bases from V and 2 bases from J, and the germline ends sit 10 bases apart. Sequences were obtained from blood. The receptor was derived from a male donor with ankylosing spondylitis or in good health (not recorded which). The chain links TRBV12-3 or TRBV12-4 with TRBJ2-7; the D gene is unclear. The CDR3 region has the sequence CASSPDNAYEQYF. The DNA sequence follows: TGTGCCAGCAGTCCCGACAACGCCTACGAGCAGTACTTC.